Each of the 9 T cell receptor beta chains below was sequenced from the same sample in a study of PD-L1 blockade in urothelial cancer (TCRdb year 2017). The method was the immunoSEQ multiplex PCR assay. What TCRdb holds here is the immuneACCESS table cut down to in-frame rearrangements. Part of the clones is not present; checked against another copy, under half of the missing clones reflect an unresolved V gene, and the others are unexplained. Here the sample has tens of thousands of clones; roughly 84% occur a single time. The biggest ten clones account for 2% to 2.5% of the sample. According to the study, the label for this sample's time point signals: pretreatment peripheral blood. The specimen was PBMCs, collected around atezolizumab (anti-PD-L1) treatment. These receptors all come from a man between 60 and 75 years old with urothelial cancer.

This clone was detected only once. This rearrangement joins TRBV9 to TRBJ2-4; possible D gene TRBD1, 5 bases. This CDR3 has 13 amino acids. Trimming pared 0 bases from V and 8 bases from J, leaving 9 bases between. Per germline, CDR1 SGDLS and CDR2 YYNGEE. CDR3 residues: CASSVGVGDIQYF. DNA for the CDR3: TGTGCCAGCAGCGTAGGGGTAGGGGACATTCAGTACTTC.

CDR3 in DNA: TGTGCCAGCAGCTTCTCCGGGACCCAGTACTTC. This codes for CASSFSGTQYF. The J gene is TRBJ2-5, the V gene TRBV7-9; D not certain. Germline V gene data show CDR1 as SEHNR and CDR2 as FQNEAQ (reference sequence). This CDR3 comprises 11 residues. Deletions cut 3 bases from V and 7 bases from J, with 6 bases between.

Written as DNA, the CDR3 is TGTACCGTACGGGGGGGGAACACAGATACGCAGTATTTT. Amino acids: CTVRGGNTDTQYF. The V call is TRBV6-5, the J call TRBJ2-3, with TRBD2 matching 8 bases. This CDR3 comprises 13 residues. Germline V gives CDR1 MNHEY, CDR2 SVGAGI.

The chain carries TRBV4-3 and TRBJ1-5; TRBD1 aligns across 7 bases. Germline V gene data show CDR1 as LGHNA and CDR2 as YSLEER. The length of the CDR3 is 17 residues. The V segment lost 0 bases and the J segment 1 base; nucleotides outside the gene matches: 6. The CDR3: CASSQDNRGGSNQPQHF. The CDR3 DNA follows: TGCGCCAGCAGCCAAGACAACAGGGGAGGAAGCAATCAGCCCCAGCATTTT.

The gene calls are TRBV9 and TRBJ1-2; 10 bases line up with TRBD1. Germline V CDR1 and CDR2: SGDLS, YYNGEE. This CDR3 comprises 15 residues. The V and J ends lost 0 bases and 5 bases, in that order; junction bases with no gene match: 4. As DNA, the CDR3 is TGTGCCAGCAGCGTAGGGGACAGGGGAGGATATGGCTACACCTTC. It yields the protein CASSVGDRGGYGYTF.

V gene TRBV29-1 combines with J gene TRBJ1-3; 11 bases align to TRBD1. Germline V gene lookup returns CDR1 SQVTM and CDR2 ANQGSEA. J gave up 2 bases and V 7 bases, and 1 base lay outside the gene matches. The CDR3 runs to 13 residues. The CDR3 region is CSGTGGTGNTIYF. CDR3 DNA: TGCAGCGGGACAGGGGGCACTGGAAACACCATATATTTT.

The V call is TRBV7-2, the J call TRBJ2-1, with D perhaps matching TRBD1 (6 bases). CDR3 length: 13 amino acids. Germline V gene lookup returns CDR1 SGHTA and CDR2 FQGNSA. Trimming stripped 4 bases from V and 7 bases from J, with 11 bases between. CDR3 nucleotide sequence: TGTGCCAGCAGCTCCCACAGGGATAATGAGCAGTTCTTC. This codes for CASSSHRDNEQFF. Together with reference TRBV7-2 and TRBJ2-1, the CDR3 gives the full variable domain: GAGVSQSPSNKVTEKGKDVELRCDPISGHTALYWYRQSLGQGLEFLIYFQGNSAPDKSGLPSDRFSAERTGGSVSTLTIQRTQQEDSAVYLCASSSHRDNEQFFGPGTRLTVL.

This rearrangement joins TRBV29-1 to TRBJ2-7; 10 bases are shared with TRBD2. Germline CDR1 and CDR2: SQVTM and ANQGSEA. V shed 6 bases and J 0 bases; nucleotides not matched to a gene: 2. This CDR3 is built from 13 residues. Here the CDR3 reads CSVLAGDSYEQYF. DNA for the CDR3: TGCAGCGTGCTAGCGGGGGACTCCTACGAGCAGTACTTC.

The rearrangement joins TRBV11-3 to TRBJ1-1; no clear D gene. V lost 6 bases and J 4 bases, leaving 12 bases between the germline ends. The CDR3 consists of 13 residues. Germline-derived CDR1 and CDR2 are SGHNT and YENEEA. CDR3 nucleotide sequence: TGTGCCAGCAGGCTATCCGGGAGCACTGAAGCTTTCTTT. Its translation: CASRLSGSTEAFF.